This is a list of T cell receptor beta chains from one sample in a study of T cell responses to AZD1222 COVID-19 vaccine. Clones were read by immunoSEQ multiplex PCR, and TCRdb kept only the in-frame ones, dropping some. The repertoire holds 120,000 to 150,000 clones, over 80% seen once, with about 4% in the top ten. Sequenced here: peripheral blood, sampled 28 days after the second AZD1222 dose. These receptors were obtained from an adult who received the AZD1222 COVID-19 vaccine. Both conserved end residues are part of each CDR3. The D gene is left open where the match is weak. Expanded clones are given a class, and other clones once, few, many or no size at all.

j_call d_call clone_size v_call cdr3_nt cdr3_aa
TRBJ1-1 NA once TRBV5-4 TGTGCCAGCAGCCCCCCGGGATTGAACACTGAAGCTTTCTTT CASSPPGLNTEAFF
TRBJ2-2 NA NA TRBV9 TGTGCCAGCAGCGTAGTTGAGACCTCCACCGGGGAGCTGTTTTTT CASSVVETSTGELFF
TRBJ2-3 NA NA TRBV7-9 TGTGCCAGCAGCCCGCCCCCTGGCACAGATACGCAGTATTTT CASSPPPGTDTQYF
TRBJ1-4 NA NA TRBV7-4 TGTGCCAGCAGCTTTCGGGGGCAGGGCCATGAAAAACTGTTTTTT CASSFRGQGHEKLFF
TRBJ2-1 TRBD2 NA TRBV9 TGTGCCAGCAGCGTAGGCGGGAGTATCCACAATGAGCAGTTCTTC CASSVGGSIHNEQFF
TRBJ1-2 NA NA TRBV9 TGTGCCAGCAGCGTAGCTAAGGGGTACGGCTACACCTTC CASSVAKGYGYTF
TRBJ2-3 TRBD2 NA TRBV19 TGTGCCAGTAGTATAACGGGAGGGGGATTAGATACGCAGTATTTT CASSITGGGLDTQYF
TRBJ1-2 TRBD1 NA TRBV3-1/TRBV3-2 TGTGCCAGCAGCCCGGTTGGGACAGTTAACTATGGCTACACCTTC CASSPVGTVNYGYTF
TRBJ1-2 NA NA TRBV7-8 TGTGCCAGCAGCACCAGAGGGGTAGGGGAAGACGGCTACACCTTC CASSTRGVGEDGYTF
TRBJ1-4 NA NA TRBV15 TGTGCCACCAGCAGAATAAGCGGGAAACTGTTTTTT CATSRISGKLFF
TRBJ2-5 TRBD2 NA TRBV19 TGTGCCAGTAGTTGGGGACTAGCGGGAGGGAAGACCCAGTACTTC CASSWGLAGGKTQYF
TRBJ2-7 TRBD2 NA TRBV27 TGTGCCAGTTCCTCGGGACTAGGGAGCGAGCAGTACTTC CASSSGLGSEQYF
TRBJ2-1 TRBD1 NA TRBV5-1 TGCGCCAGCAGCTTATTACAGGGGTATGAGCAGTTCTTC CASSLLQGYEQFF
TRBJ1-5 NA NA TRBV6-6 TGTGCCAGCAGCTCCTTCGCGGGGAGCAATCAGCCCCAGCATTTT CASSSFAGSNQPQHF
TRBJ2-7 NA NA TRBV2 TGTGCCAGCAGCTTACAGGACTACGAGCAGTACTTC CASSLQDYEQYF
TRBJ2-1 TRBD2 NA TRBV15 TGTGCCACCAGCAGAGATTTTGCGGGAGTAGGGAATGAGCAGTTCTTC CATSRDFAGVGNEQFF
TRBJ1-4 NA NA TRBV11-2 TGTGCCAGCAGTTCCTTAAGGTCTGTTGAAAAACTGTTTTTT CASSSLRSVEKLFF
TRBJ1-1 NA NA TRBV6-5 TGTGCCAGCAGTTACGATGGGGGGAAGACTGAAGCTTTCTTT CASSYDGGKTEAFF
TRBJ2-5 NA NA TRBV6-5 TGTGCCAGCAGTTACTCGATCCTAGCTCGGGAGACCCAGTACTTC CASSYSILARETQYF
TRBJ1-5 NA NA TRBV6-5 TGTGCCAGCAGACACTCTATGCCGAAGGATCAGCCCCAGCATTTT CASRHSMPKDQPQHF
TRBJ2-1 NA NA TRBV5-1 TGCGCCAGCAGCTTTGGCCAAAACTCCTACAATGAGCAGTTCTTC CASSFGQNSYNEQFF
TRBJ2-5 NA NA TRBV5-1 TGCGCCAGCAGCTTGGTTGGGACCCAGTACTTC CASSLVGTQYF
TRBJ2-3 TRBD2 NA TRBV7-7 TGTGCTAGCAGCACCGGGACTAGCGCAGATACGCAGTATTTT CASSTGTSADTQYF
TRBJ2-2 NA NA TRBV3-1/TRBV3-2 TGTGCCAGCAGCCGAGGGGGGGGCCCAAGGACCGGGGAGCTGTTTTTT CASSRGGGPRTGELFF
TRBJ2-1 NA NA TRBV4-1 TGCGCCAGCAGCCAGACACACCTGGGGTACAATGAGCAGTTCTTC CASSQTHLGYNEQFF
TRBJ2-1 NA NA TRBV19 TGTGCCAGTAGTCTTACCCGGGGGCGAACCTACAATGAGCAGTTCTTC CASSLTRGRTYNEQFF
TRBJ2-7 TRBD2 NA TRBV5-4 TGTGCCAGCAGCTTGGCCGCTAGCGGGCCCTCCTACGAGCAGTACTTC CASSLAASGPSYEQYF
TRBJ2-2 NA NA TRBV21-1 TGTGCCAGCAGCAAGGCCAGGCACACCGGGGAGCTGTTTTTT CASSKARHTGELFF
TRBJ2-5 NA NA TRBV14 TGTGCCAGCAGCCAAGAAGAGACCCAGTACTTC CASSQEETQYF
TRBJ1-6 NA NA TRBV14 TGTGCCAGCAGCCACATACCGGGGCCCAATTCACCCCTCCACTTT CASSHIPGPNSPLHF